This TCR beta chain originates from a study of T cells in Graves' hyperthyroidism and ophthalmopathy. Study summary: Sampling of peripheral blood happened at initial diagnosis, prior to any treatment.

General study results and limits: A model of 13 V-J pairs discriminated ophthalmopathy from stable hyperthyroidism. Among thyroid clonotypes expanded above 0.001, most also appeared in blood.

There were TCR beta CDR3 regions amplified from RNA transcripts. HTBI primers drove first-round RT-PCR of the TCR CDR3. One entry per CDR3 protein, called by TCRdb with MiXCR from the multiplex PCR reads. Here the sample spans about 52,000 distinct CDR3 sequences, less than 60% being singletons. Each diagnosis was grounded in clinical symptoms, serum thyroxine and TRAb, thyroid ultrasound, and orbital computed tomography. Note on this clonotype: What it recognizes is unknown. As the CDR3 is not closed by the conserved phenylalanine or tryptophan, this likely results from a read error.

CDR1 ENHRY and CDR2 SYGVKD come from the germline V gene. The CDR3 has 14 amino acids. The TCR was taken from a woman aged 45-59 years with Graves' ophthalmopathy. The material sequenced was blood. The chain combines TRBV10-3 with TRBJ2-5; D is undetermined. CDR3 in DNA: TGTGCCATCAGTGAAAGTCTGAACCAAAAGACCCAGTACTAC. Encoded protein: CAISESLNQKTQYY.